The 2 T cell receptor beta chains below were found in one sample sequenced in a study of blood T cell repertoires in COVID-19 (dated by TCRdb to 2018 to 2020). The protocol used for the library was the immunoSEQ multiplex PCR assay. As stored in TCRdb, this immuneACCESS dataset retains in-frame rearrangements with V and J assigned. A fraction of the clones does not appear; measured against another copy, unresolved V genes explain less than half of the discrepancy, and the remainder lacks a known reason. Across this sample there are 180,000 or so clones, with 75% to 90% seen only once. Of the sample, approximately 8% is held by the ten largest clones. The sequenced material came from peripheral blood. These receptors were obtained from a woman aged 55-70 years with acute or convalescent COVID-19.

The rearrangement joins TRBV2 to TRBJ2-2, with 9 positions matching TRBD2. The V gene's germline CDR1 is SNHLY and CDR2 FYNNEI. The CDR3 loop spans 16 amino acids. V trimming: 6 bases; J trimming: 4 bases; junction bases outside the gene matches: 9. Here the CDR3 reads CASRPLAGIGTGELFF. CDR3 nucleotides: TGTGCCAGCAGACCCCTAGCGGGAATTGGCACCGGGGAGCTGTTTTTT. Full variable domain (rest looked up from reference TRBV2 and TRBJ2-2): EPEVTQTPSHQVTQMGQEVILRCVPISNHLYFYWYRQILGQKVEFLVSFYNNEISEKSEIFDDQFSVERPDGSNFTLKIRSTKLEDSAMYFCASRPLAGIGTGELFFGEGSRLTVL.

This clone occurred once. The V and J genes are TRBV5-1 and TRBJ1-2; 7 bases line up with TRBD1. The V gene end was trimmed by 2 bases and the J gene end by 7 bases; junction bases not matched to a gene: 14. CDR3 size: 16 residues. Germline V gene lookup returns CDR1 SGHRS and CDR2 YFSETQ. CDR3 protein: CASSFGTAPMTSGYTF. CDR3 nucleotides: TGCGCCAGCAGCTTTGGGACAGCCCCAATGACGAGTGGCTACACCTTC.